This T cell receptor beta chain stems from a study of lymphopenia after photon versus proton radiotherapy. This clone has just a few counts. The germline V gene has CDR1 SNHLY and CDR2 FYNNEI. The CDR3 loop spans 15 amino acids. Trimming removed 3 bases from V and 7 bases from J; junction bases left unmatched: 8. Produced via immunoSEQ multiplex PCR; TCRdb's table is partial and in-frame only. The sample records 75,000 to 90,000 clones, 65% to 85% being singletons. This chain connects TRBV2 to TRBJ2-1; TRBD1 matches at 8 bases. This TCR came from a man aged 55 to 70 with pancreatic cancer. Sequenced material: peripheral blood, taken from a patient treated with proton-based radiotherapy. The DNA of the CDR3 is TGTGCCAGCAGTGAGACCGGGACAGGAGGGAATGAGCAGTTCTTC. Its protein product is CASSETGTGGNEQFF.